Listed below are T cell receptor beta chains from one sample, sequenced in a study of cytomegalovirus exposure and HLA in healthy donors. TCRdb's copy holds only in-frame clones and misses some; the assay was immunoSEQ multiplex PCR. The sample shows about 140,000 clones, around 9.7% of them seen only once. Sequencing was done on a sample of PBMCs. These receptors all stem from a man aged 50-60 years in good health and CMV-seronegative. Both conserved end residues are part of each CDR3. D genes are given only for firm matches. Size values are once, few and many counts, or a class for expanded clones, and some rows have none.

v_call	d_call	clone_size	j_call	cdr3_aa	cdr3_nt
TRBV9	TRBD1	NA	TRBJ2-7	CASSPGGQGSLEQYF	TGTGCCAGCAGCCCAGGGGGCCAGGGGTCGCTCGAGCAGTACTTC
TRBV6-1	TRBD2	few	TRBJ2-7	CASSGGVTVYEQYF	TGTGCCAGCAGCGGGGGGGTAACGGTTTACGAGCAGTACTTC
TRBV5-8	TRBD1	few	TRBJ1-3	CASSPGQGRGLAGNTIYF	TGTGCCAGCAGCCCGGGACAGGGGAGAGGCCTTGCTGGAAACACCATATATTTT
TRBV4-1	TRBD2	NA	TRBJ2-1	CASSRELAGVNEQFF	TGCGCCAGCAGCCGAGAACTAGCGGGAGTGAATGAGCAGTTCTTC
TRBV2	TRBD2	few	TRBJ2-5	CASSEAAGGRGAQYF	TGTGCCAGCAGTGAAGCAGCGGGGGGGCGGGGGGCCCAGTACTTC
TRBV7-3	TRBD1	NA	TRBJ1-2	CASSPGTGTVGYTF	TGTGCCAGCAGCCCCGGGACAGGGACTGTGGGCTACACCTTC
TRBV7-2	NA	NA	TRBJ2-7	CASSPTGLGSYEQYF	TGTGCCAGCAGCCCCACAGGGCTCGGTTCCTACGAGCAGTACTTC
TRBV5-4	TRBD1	few	TRBJ2-7	CASSLEDRGRNEQYF	TGTGCCAGCAGCTTGGAAGACAGGGGGAGAAACGAGCAGTACTTC
TRBV28	TRBD1	NA	TRBJ2-7	CASSPPGQGLYEQYF	TGTGCCAGCAGTCCTCCGGGACAGGGACTCTACGAGCAGTACTTC
TRBV27	NA	NA	TRBJ1-5	CASSSSGSLQPQHF	TGTGCCAGCAGCTCCTCGGGTTCCCTTCAGCCCCAGCATTTT
TRBV7-6	NA	NA	TRBJ1-1	CASSPRTHFRNTEAFF	TGTGCCAGCAGCCCCCGGACTCACTTTCGGAACACTGAAGCTTTCTTT
TRBV4-1	NA	NA	TRBJ2-7	CASSQEGGGFYEQYF	TGCGCCAGCAGCCAAGAAGGGGGGGGGTTCTACGAGCAGTACTTC
TRBV30	NA	NA	TRBJ2-3	CAWRPGGGEDTQYF	TGTGCCTGGAGGCCCGGAGGTGGGGAAGATACGCAGTATTTT
TRBV2	NA	few	TRBJ2-7	CASNPRGSYEQYF	TGTGCCAGCAATCCCCGGGGCTCCTACGAGCAGTACTTC
TRBV30	NA	few	TRBJ1-1	CAWGTLHRMNTEAFF	TGTGCCTGGGGAACCCTCCACAGGATGAACACTGAAGCTTTCTTT
TRBV5-5	TRBD1	NA	TRBJ1-5	CASSPLDRGLSQPQHF	TGTGCCAGCAGCCCCTTGGACAGGGGGCTAAGTCAGCCCCAGCATTTT
TRBV7-9	TRBD1	NA	TRBJ1-4	CASSRTGGNEKLFF	TGTGCCAGCAGCAGGACAGGGGGTAATGAAAAACTGTTTTTT
TRBV25-1	NA	few	TRBJ2-7	CASSESRGYSYEQYF	TGTGCCAGCAGTGAATCCCGGGGATACTCCTACGAGCAGTACTTC
TRBV6-5	TRBD2	NA	TRBJ2-3	CASSPGGGADTQYF	TGTGCCAGCAGTCCGGGGGGTGGTGCAGATACGCAGTATTTT
TRBV6-1	NA	few	TRBJ1-5	CASSSGANQPQHF	TGTGCCAGCAGTTCAGGGGCAAATCAGCCCCAGCATTTT
TRBV25-1	NA	NA	TRBJ2-7	CASRDSKQGYEQYF	TGTGCCAGCAGGGACTCTAAACAGGGCTACGAGCAGTACTTC
TRBV6-1	TRBD1	few	TRBJ2-1	CASSVTWTGSYNEQFF	TGTGCCAGCAGTGTGACCTGGACAGGGTCTTACAATGAGCAGTTCTTC
TRBV6-6	TRBD1	few	TRBJ1-2	CASTPGGPNYGYTF	TGTGCCAGCACCCCAGGGGGCCCTAACTATGGCTACACCTTC
TRBV7-2	TRBD1	few	TRBJ1-1	CASSLGPGTGDTEAFF	TGTGCCAGCAGCTTAGGCCCCGGGACAGGGGACACTGAAGCTTTCTTT
TRBV7-3	NA	NA	TRBJ1-4	CASSLQGSNEKLFF	TGTGCCAGCAGCTTACAGGGGTCTAATGAAAAACTGTTTTTT
TRBV19	TRBD1	few	TRBJ2-1	CASSMGLGQGHEQFF	TGTGCCAGTAGTATGGGCCTGGGACAGGGACATGAGCAGTTCTTC
TRBV14	NA	few	TRBJ2-3	CASSQSGNYADTQYF	TGTGCCAGCAGCCAATCAGGGAACTACGCAGATACGCAGTATTTT
TRBV5-5	TRBD1	NA	TRBJ2-6	CASSFRTGGSGANVLTF	TGTGCCAGCAGCTTCCGGACAGGGGGAAGTGGGGCCAACGTCCTGACTTTC
TRBV19	NA	NA	TRBJ2-4	CASSAQQPANIQYF	TGTGCCAGTAGTGCCCAACAGCCCGCGAACATTCAGTACTTC
TRBV19	NA	few	TRBJ1-2	CASVPRGETGYTF	TGTGCCAGTGTCCCCAGGGGCGAGACTGGCTACACCTTC
TRBV18	NA	NA	TRBJ2-7	CASSPLPGTPAYEQYF	TGTGCCAGCTCACCCCTCCCAGGGACACCAGCCTACGAGCAGTACTTC
TRBV7-9	TRBD2	NA	TRBJ2-3	CASSPTSGSADTQYF	TGTGCCAGCAGCCCCACTAGCGGGAGTGCAGATACGCAGTATTTT
TRBV18	NA	NA	TRBJ1-2	CASSLLKAAGYTF	TGTGCCAGCTCCCTCCTAAAGGCAGCGGGCTACACCTTC
TRBV7-8	TRBD2	few	TRBJ2-3	CASSFRAGGITDTQYF	TGTGCCAGCAGCTTCCGAGCGGGGGGGATCACAGATACGCAGTATTTT
TRBV10-2	TRBD1	few	TRBJ1-2	CASSLRGRDYGYTF	TGCGCCAGCAGTCTCAGGGGGCGGGACTATGGCTACACCTTC
TRBV28	TRBD2	NA	TRBJ2-7	CASFPSGSSYEQYF	TGTGCCAGCTTTCCCAGCGGGAGCTCCTACGAGCAGTACTTC
TRBV29-1	TRBD2	few	TRBJ2-3	CSVVLAGGDTQYF	TGCAGCGTTGTTCTAGCGGGGGGAGATACGCAGTATTTT
TRBV11-2	TRBD1	NA	TRBJ1-1	CASSLTGGNTEAFF	TGTGCCAGCAGCTTGACAGGGGGGAACACTGAAGCTTTCTTT
TRBV29-1	NA	few	TRBJ2-1	CSVERNGARTYNEQFF	TGCAGCGTTGAAAGAAACGGAGCCAGGACTTACAATGAGCAGTTCTTC
TRBV19	TRBD2	few	TRBJ2-6	CASSWGGSGANVLTF	TGTGCCAGTAGTTGGGGGGGGAGTGGGGCCAACGTCCTGACTTTC
TRBV29-1	TRBD1	NA	TRBJ2-5	CSVGMGDRETQYF	TGCAGCGTTGGAATGGGGGACAGAGAGACCCAGTACTTC
TRBV29-1	TRBD1	NA	TRBJ1-1	CSVGQGGNTEAFF	TGCAGCGTTGGGCAGGGGGGGAACACTGAAGCTTTCTTT
TRBV30	NA	NA	TRBJ1-2	CAWSVYRPEDGYTF	TGTGCCTGGAGTGTATACAGGCCCGAAGACGGCTACACCTTC